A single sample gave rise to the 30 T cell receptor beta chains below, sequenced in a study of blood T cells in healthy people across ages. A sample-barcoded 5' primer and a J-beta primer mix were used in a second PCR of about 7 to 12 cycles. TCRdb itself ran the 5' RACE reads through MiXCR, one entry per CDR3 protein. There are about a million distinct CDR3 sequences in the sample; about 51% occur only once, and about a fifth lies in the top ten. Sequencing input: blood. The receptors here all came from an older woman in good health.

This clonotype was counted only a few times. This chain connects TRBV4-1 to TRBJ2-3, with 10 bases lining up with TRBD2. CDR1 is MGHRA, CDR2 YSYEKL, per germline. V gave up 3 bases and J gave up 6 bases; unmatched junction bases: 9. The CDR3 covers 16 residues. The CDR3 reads CASSQASSGRWDTQYF. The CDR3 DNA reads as TGCGCCAGCAGCCAGGCGAGTAGCGGGAGGTGGGATACGCAGTATTTT.

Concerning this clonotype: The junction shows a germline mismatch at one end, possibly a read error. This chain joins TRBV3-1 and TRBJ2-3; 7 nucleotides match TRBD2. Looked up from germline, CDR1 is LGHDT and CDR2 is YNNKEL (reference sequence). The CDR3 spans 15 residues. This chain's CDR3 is CASSQEIREADTRYF. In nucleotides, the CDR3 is TGTGCCAGCAGCCAAGAGATCCGGGAGGCAGATACGCGGTATTTT.

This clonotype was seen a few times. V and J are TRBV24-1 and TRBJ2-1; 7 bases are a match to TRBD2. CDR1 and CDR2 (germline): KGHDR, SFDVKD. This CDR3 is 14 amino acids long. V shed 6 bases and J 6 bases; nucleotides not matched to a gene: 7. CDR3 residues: CATSRDYARNEQFF. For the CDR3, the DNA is TGTGCCACCAGTCGGGACTACGCACGCAATGAGCAGTTCTTC.

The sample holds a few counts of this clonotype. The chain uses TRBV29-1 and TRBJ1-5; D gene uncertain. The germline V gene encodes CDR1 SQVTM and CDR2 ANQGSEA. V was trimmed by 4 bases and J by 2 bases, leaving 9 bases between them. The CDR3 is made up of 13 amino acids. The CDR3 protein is CSVGAEGNQPQHF. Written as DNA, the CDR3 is TGCAGCGTTGGGGCCGAGGGCAATCAGCCCCAGCATTTT.

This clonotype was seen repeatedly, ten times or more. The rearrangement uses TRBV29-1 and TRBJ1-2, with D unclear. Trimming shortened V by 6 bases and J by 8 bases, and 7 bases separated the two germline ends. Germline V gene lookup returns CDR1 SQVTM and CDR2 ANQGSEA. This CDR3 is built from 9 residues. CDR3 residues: CSVGYGYTF. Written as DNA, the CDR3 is TGCAGCGTCGGTTACGGCTACACCTTC.

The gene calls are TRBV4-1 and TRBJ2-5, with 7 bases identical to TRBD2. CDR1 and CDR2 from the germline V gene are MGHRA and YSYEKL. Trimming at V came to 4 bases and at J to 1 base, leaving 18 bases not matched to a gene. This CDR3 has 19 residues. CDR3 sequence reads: CASSPKRGSSMVSQETQYF. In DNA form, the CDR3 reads TGCGCCAGCAGCCCAAAGCGGGGATCGTCAATGGTTAGCCAAGAGACCCAGTACTTC.

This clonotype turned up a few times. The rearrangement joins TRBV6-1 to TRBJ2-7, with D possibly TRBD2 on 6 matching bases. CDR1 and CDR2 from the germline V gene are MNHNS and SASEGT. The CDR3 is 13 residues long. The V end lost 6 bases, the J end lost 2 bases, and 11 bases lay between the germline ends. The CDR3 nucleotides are TGTGCCAGCAGGGGTGGCGGGACCTACGAGCAGTACTTC. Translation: CASRGGGTYEQYF.

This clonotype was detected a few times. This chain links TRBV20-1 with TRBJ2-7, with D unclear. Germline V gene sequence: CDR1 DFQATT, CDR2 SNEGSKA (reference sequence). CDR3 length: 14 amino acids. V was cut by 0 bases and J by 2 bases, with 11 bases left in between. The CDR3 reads CSARDFRKAYEQYF. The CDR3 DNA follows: TGCAGTGCTAGAGATTTCAGAAAGGCCTACGAGCAGTACTTC.

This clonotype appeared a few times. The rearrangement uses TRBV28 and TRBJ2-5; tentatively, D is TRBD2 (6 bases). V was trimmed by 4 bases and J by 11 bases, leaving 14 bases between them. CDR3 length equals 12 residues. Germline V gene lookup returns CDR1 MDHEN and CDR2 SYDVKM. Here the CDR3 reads CASSSPEGRQYF. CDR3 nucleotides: TGTGCCAGCAGTTCCCCCGAGGGGAGGCAGTACTTC.

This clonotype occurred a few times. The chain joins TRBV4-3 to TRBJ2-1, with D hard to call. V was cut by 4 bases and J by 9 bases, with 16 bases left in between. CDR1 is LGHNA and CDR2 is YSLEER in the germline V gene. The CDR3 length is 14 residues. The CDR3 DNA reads TGCGCCAGCAGCCCCCAAACCATTCGGGCTGAGCAGTTCTTC. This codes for CASSPQTIRAEQFF.

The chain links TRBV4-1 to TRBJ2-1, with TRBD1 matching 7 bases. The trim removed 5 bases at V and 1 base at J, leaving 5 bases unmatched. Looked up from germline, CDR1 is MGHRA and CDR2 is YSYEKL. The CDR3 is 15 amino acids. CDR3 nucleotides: TGCGCCAGCAGCAACGAACAGGGGTCCTACAATGAGCAGTTCTTC. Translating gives CASSNEQGSYNEQFF.

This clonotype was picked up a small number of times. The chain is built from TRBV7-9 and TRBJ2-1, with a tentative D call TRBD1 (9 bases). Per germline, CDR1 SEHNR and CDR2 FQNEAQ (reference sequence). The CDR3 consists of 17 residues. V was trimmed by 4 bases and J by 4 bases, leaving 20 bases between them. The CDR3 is CASSSTGGTGNYNEQFF. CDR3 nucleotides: TGTGCCAGCAGCTCCACGGGGGGGACAGGGAATTACAATGAGCAGTTCTTC. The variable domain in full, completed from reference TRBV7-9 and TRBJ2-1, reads DTGVSQNPRHKITKRGQNVTFRCDPISEHNRLYWYRQTLGQGPEFLTYFQNEAQLEKSRLLSDRFSAERPKGSFSTLEIQRTEQGDSAMYLCASSSTGGTGNYNEQFFGPGTRLTVL.

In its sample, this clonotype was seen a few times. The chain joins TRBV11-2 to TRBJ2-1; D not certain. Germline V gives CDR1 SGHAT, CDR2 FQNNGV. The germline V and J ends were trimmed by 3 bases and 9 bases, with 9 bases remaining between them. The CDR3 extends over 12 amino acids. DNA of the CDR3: TGTGCCAGCAGCTTCGTCTACCCTGAGCAGTTCTTC. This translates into CASSFVYPEQFF.

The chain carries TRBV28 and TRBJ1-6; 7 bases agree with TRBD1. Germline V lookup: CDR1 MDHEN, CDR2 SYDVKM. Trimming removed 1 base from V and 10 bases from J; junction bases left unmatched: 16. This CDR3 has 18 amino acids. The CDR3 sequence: CASSLSMVEGGRRSPLHF. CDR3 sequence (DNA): TGTGCCAGCAGTTTATCCATGGTTGAAGGGGGCCGACGCTCACCCCTCCACTTT.

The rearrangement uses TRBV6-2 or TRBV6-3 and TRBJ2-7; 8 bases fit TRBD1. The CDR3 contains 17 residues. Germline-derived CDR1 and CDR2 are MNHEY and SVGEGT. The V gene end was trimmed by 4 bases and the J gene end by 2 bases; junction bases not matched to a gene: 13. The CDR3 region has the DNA TGTGCCAGCAGTTTTTCCCCCCCGACAGGGGTGGCCTACGAGCAGTACTTC. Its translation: CASSFSPPTGVAYEQYF.

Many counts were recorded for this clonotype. The CDR3 is CASSLDGVYNEQFF. The CDR3 DNA is TGCGCCAGCAGCTTGGACGGGGTTTACAATGAGCAGTTCTTC. The rearrangement links TRBV5-1 to TRBJ2-1; a weak D match, TRBD2 (5 bases). The CDR3 is 14 amino acids. Germline assignment: CDR1 SGHRS and CDR2 YFSETQ. Trimming took off 0 bases at V and 4 bases at J, with 8 bases between the two ends.

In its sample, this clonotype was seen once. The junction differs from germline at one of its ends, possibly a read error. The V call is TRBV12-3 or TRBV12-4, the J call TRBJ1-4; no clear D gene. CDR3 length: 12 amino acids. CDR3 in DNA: TGTGCCAGCAGTTTTGGGAAGGAAAGACTGTTTTTT. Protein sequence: CASSFGKERLFF.

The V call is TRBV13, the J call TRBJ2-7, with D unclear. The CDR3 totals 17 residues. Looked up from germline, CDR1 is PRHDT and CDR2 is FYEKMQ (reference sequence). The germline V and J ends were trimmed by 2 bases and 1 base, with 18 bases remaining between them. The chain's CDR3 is CASSLTRRDTDSYEQYF. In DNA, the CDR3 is TGTGCCAGCAGCTTAACTCGACGTGACACCGATTCCTACGAGCAGTACTTC.

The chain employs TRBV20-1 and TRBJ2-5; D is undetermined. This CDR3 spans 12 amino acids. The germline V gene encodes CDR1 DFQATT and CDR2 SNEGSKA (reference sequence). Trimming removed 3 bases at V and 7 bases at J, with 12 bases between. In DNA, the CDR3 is TGCAGTGCTAGCGGTCCCTGGGGGACCCAGTACTTC. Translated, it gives CSASGPWGTQYF.

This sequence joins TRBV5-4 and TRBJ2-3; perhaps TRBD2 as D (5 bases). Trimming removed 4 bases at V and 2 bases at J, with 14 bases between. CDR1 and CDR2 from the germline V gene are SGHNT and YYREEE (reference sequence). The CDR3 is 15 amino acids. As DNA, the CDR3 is TGTGCCAGCAGCGAAGGACTTCTCTTCACAGATACGCAGTATTTT. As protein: CASSEGLLFTDTQYF.

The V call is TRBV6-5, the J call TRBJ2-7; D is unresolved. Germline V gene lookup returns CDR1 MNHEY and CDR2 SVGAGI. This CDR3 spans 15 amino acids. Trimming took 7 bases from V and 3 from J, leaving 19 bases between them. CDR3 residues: CASTKLADLGYEQYF. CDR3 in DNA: TGTGCCAGCACCAAACTGGCTGACCTGGGCTACGAGCAGTACTTC.

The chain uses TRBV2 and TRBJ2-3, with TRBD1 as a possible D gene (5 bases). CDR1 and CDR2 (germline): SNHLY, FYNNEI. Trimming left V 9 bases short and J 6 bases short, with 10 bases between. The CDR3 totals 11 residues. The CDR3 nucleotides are TGTGCCAGTGGGGCTCCGGATACGCAGTATTTT. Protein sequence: CASGAPDTQYF.

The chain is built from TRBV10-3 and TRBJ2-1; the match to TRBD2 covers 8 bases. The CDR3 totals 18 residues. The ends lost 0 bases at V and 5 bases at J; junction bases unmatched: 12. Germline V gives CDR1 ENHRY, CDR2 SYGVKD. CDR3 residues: CAISESFRYGRANNEQFF. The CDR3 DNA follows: TGTGCCATCAGTGAGTCGTTTCGTTACGGGAGGGCCAACAATGAGCAGTTCTTC.

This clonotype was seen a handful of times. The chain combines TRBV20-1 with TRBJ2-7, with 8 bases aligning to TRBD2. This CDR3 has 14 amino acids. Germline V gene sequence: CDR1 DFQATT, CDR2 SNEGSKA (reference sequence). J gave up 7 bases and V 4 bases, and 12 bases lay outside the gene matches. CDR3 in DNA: TGCAGTGCTAACCCCTTGACTAGCGTCAAAGAGCAGTACTTC. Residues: CSANPLTSVKEQYF.

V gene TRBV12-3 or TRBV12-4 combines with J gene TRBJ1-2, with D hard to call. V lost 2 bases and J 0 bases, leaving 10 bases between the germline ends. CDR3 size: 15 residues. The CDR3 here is CASSLPGPPNYGYTF. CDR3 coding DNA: TGTGCCAGCAGTTTACCTGGGCCGCCTAACTATGGCTACACCTTC.

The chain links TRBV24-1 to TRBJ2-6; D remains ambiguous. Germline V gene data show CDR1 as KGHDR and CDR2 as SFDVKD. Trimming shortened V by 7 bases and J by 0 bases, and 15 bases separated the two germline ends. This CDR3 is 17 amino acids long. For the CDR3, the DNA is TGTGCCACCAGGAATTCAGGCGACCGCTCTGGGGCCAACGTCCTGACTTTC. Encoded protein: CATRNSGDRSGANVLTF.

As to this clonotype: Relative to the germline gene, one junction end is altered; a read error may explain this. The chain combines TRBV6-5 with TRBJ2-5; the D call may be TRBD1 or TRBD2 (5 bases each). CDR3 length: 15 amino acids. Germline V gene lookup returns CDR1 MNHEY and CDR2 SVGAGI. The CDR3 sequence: CASSYVRGREETQYF. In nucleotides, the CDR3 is TGTGCTAGCAGTTACGTCCGGGGCAGGGAAGAGACCCAGTACTTC.

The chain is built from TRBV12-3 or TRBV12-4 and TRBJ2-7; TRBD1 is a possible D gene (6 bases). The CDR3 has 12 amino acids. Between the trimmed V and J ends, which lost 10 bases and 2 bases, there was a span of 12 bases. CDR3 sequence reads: CATREGAYEQYF. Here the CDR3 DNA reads TGTGCCACCAGAGAGGGGGCCTACGAGCAGTACTTC.

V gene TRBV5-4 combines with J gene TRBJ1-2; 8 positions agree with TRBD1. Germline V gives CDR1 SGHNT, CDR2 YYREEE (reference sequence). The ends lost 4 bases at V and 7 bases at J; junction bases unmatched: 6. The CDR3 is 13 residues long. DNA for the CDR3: TGTGCCAGCAGCCCGGACAGGGTTGTTGGCTACACCTTC. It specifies CASSPDRVVGYTF.

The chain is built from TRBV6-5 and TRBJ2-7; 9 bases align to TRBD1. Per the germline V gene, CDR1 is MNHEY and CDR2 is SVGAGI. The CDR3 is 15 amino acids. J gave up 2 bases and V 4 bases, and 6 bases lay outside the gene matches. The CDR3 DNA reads TGTGCCAGCAGTTCAACAGGGGGCGGCACCTACGAGCAGTACTTC. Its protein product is CASSSTGGGTYEQYF.